The T cell receptor beta chain under discussion was sequenced for a study of beta chain features in type 1 diabetes. Study overall: Cell yields, gender and age were comparable in patients and healthy donors. Points from the study as a whole: Here, the possible influence of HLA type (on TCRB rearrangement) remained unresolved. Type 1 diabetes patients showed a moderate but significant shortening of TCRB CDR3s in all four CD4+ subsets. Naive, central memory and regulatory TCRB repertoires appeared more similar among patients than healthy donors.

All of the isolated RNA was reverse transcribed, so expressed TCRB transcripts were sequenced. Produced via immunoSEQ multiplex PCR; TCRdb's table is partial and in-frame only. Of about 740,000 clones in the sample, around 15% were seen once. This clone was detected only a few times. The target antigen is unknown. The sequence was obtained from a man aged 18 to 29 with type 1 diabetes. The sequencing sample was made of naive CD4+ T cells from blood.

The CDR3 loop is CAWSGQGNYEQYF. CDR3 nucleotides: TGTGCCTGGTCCGGACAGGGGAACTACGAGCAGTACTTC. The chain combines TRBV30 with TRBJ2-7; 9 bases align to TRBD1. Germline V gives CDR1 GTSNPN, CDR2 SVGIG (reference sequence). J was trimmed by 3 bases and V by 5 bases; bases with no gene match: 5. This CDR3 region has 13 residues.